This record looks at one T cell receptor (beta chain) sequence and its context. Per the original data handling: Counts of nucleated cells, estimated from reference gene primer amplification, were obtained. The method was immunoSEQ multiplex PCR; TCRdb's version includes in-frame clones alone and lacks a portion of them. Clonal size and the V and J genes are those of that table, whereas D and trimming came from the DNA. The sample has about 110,000 clones, 75% to 80% seen once; the top ten hold around 15%. This sample is part of a study of blood T cell repertoires in COVID-19. As for the study in general: The study drew acute and convalescent COVID-19 samples from the United States, Italy and Spain. PBMCs, B-cell-depleted T cells, or T cells were the source of the cDNA or gDNA that made up the material.

V dropped 6 bases and J dropped 0 bases, with 7 bases sitting between them. The CDR3 extends over 13 amino acids. The origin of this receptor is an elderly woman with active or convalescent COVID-19. V and J are TRBV12-3 or TRBV12-4 and TRBJ2-3, with no clear D. Specimen: peripheral blood. CDR3 DNA sequence: TGTGCCAGCAGGTTGACTAGCACAGATACGCAGTATTTT. Its protein is CASRLTSTDTQYF.